This T cell receptor (beta chain) was recorded in a study of cytomegalovirus exposure and HLA in healthy donors. As for the study in general: According to later analysis, the same platform produced the roughly 130 validation and under 700 first-cohort repertoires.

With V trimmed by 5 bases and J by 8 bases, 8 bases remained unmatched. CDR3 length equals 14 residues. Looked up from germline, CDR1 is SGHVS and CDR2 is FQNEAQ. Only in-frame clones appear in the TCRdb table, and some are missing; sequencing was by immunoSEQ multiplex PCR. The sample holds more than 200,000 clones, roughly 91% seen once. To note about this clone: Its target is not known.

The study, taken as a whole, reports: Reports showed the classifier diagnosing cytomegalovirus status with high specificity and sensitivity. Specificity of a few CMV-associated chains for CMV antigens was verified in vitro. Usually a TCR sequence was rare, but some public TCRs were found in many donors.

J is TRBJ1-4 and V is TRBV7-8; 7 positions agree with TRBD1. The sample taken for sequencing was PBMCs. This clonotype was sampled from a woman aged 25 to 39 in good health and CMV-seronegative. This CDR3 reads CASSGRDSKEKLFF. The CDR3 region has the DNA TGTGCCAGCAGCGGCCGGGACAGCAAAGAAAAACTGTTTTTT.